A single T cell receptor beta chain is shown here with its context. CDR3 size: 13 residues. V shed 7 bases and J 3 bases; nucleotides not matched to a gene: 4. This entry belongs to a study of blood T cell repertoires in COVID-19. As for the study in general: The samples span acute and convalescent COVID-19 from the United States, Italy and Spain.

In the original analysis: Nucleated cell counts were estimated from reference gene primer amplification. Assay: immunoSEQ multiplex PCR; the TCRdb copy retains only in-frame clones and omits some. That table gives V, J and clone size, and the DNA gave D and trimming. Here the sample spans around 170,000 clones, roughly 86% being singletons. Sequencing used peripheral blood. The source of this sequence is a man aged 50 to 59 with active or convalescent COVID-19. This chain uses TRBV12-3 or TRBV12-4 with TRBJ1-1, with 8 positions matching TRBD1. The DNA of the CDR3 is TGTGCCAGCAAGGACAGGGATCACACTGAAGCTTTCTTT. Translated: CASKDRDHTEAFF.